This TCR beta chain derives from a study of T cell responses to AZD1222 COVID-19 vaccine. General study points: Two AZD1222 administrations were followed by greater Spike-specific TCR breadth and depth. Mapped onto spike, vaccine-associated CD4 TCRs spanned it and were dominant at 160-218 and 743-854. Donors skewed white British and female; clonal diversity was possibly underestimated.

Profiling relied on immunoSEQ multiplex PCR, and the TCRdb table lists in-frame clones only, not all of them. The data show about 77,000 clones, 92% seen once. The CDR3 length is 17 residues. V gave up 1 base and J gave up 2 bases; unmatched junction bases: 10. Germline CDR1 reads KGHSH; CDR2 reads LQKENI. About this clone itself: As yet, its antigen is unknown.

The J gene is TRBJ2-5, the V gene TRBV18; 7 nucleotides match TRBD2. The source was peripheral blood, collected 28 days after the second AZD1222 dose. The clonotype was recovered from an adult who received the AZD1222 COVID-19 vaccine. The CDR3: CASSPLLRGAGQETQYF. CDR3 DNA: TGTGCCAGCTCACCACTTTTGAGGGGAGCGGGACAAGAGACCCAGTACTTC.